Reported below is one T cell receptor (beta chain). The junction departs from the called germline gene at one end, perhaps through a read error. Generated by immunoSEQ multiplex PCR, the TCRdb table keeps only in-frame clones and is missing some. The sample consists of hundreds of thousands of clones, roughly 86% of them appearing once. This specimen belongs to a study of shared T cell receptors in the human thymus. The same specimen was also included in a second study, on human thymus T cells. Turning to that study: Thymic tissue was derived from resections collected during corrective heart surgery. Among thymic and blood repertoires, usage of V and J genes appeared biased. The related literature has documented a marked overlap of thymic repertoires among unrelated individuals.

This sequence originates from a boy younger than two with a congenital heart defect. The sequenced material came from thymocytes.

The CDR3 loop is CASYSRGGTGVLSSTDRQYF. In DNA form, the CDR3 reads TGTGCCAGCTACTCCCGTGGGGGGACAGGGGTTCTCTCTAGCACAGATAGGCAGTATTTT. The chain recombines TRBV5-4 with TRBJ2-3; TRBD1 aligns across 10 bases. The CDR3 loop spans 20 amino acids. In germline, CDR1 is SGHNT, CDR2 YYREEE (reference sequence).